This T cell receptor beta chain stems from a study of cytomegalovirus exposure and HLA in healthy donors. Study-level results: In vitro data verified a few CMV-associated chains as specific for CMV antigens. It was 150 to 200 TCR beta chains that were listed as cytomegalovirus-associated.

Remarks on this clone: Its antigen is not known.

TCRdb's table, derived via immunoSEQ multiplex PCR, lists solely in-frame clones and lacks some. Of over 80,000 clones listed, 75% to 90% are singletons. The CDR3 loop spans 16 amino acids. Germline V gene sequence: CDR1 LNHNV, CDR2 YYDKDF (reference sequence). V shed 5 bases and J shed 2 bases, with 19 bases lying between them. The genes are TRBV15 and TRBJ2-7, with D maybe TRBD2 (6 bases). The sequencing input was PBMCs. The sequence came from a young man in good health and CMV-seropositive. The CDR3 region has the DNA TGTGCCACCAGCGGAGGACGATCGGGGGAACCCTACGAGCAGTACTTC. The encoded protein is CATSGGRSGEPYEQYF. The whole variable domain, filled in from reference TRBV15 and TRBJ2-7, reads DAMVIQNPRYQVTQFGKPVTLSCSQTLNHNVMYWYQQKSSQAPKLLFHYYDKDFNNEADTPDNFQSRRPNTSFCFLDIRSPGLGDTAMYLCATSGGRSGEPYEQYFGPGTRLTVT.